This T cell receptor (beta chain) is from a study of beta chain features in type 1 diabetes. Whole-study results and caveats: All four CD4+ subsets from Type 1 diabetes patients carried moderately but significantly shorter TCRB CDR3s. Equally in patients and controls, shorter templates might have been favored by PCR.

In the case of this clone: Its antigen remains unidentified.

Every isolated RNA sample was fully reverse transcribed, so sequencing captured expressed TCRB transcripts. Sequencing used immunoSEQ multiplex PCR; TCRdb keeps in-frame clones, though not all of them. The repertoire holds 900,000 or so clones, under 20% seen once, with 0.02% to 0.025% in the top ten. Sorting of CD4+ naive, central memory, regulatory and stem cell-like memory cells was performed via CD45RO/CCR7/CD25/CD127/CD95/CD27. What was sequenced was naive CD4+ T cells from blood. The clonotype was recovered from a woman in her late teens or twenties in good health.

Here the CDR3 reads CASSGGLVANVLTF. The CDR3 DNA follows: TGCGCCAGCAGCGGAGGACTGGTGGCCAACGTCCTGACTTTC. This rearrangement joins TRBV5-1 to TRBJ2-6; D is possibly TRBD2 (5 bases). The CDR3 has 14 residues. CDR1 is SGHRS, CDR2 YFSETQ, per germline. V lost 4 bases, J lost 6 bases, and 11 bases lay in between.